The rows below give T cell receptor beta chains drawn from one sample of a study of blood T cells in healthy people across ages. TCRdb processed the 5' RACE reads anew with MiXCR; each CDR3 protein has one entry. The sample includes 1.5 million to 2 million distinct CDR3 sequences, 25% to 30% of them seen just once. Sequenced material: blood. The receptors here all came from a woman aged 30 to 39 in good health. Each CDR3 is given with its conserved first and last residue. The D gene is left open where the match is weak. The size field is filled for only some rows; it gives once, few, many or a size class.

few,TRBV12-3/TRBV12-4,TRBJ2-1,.,CASGVDGGEQFF,TGTGCCAGCGGGGTCGATGGGGGTGAGCAGTTCTTC
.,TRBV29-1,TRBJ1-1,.,CSGLSGIMNTEAFF,TGCAGCGGGCTATCAGGGATCATGAACACTGAAGCTTTCTTT
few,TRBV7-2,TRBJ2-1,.,CASSFKGSNEQFF,TGTGCCAGCAGCTTCAAAGGGTCCAATGAGCAGTTCTTC
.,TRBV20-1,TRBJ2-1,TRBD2,CSARGGGTRFNNEQFF,TGCAGTGCTAGGGGGGGCGGGACTAGATTCAACAATGAGCAGTTCTTC
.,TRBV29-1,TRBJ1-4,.,CSVESGATNEKLFF,TGCAGCGTTGAATCAGGGGCAACTAATGAAAAACTGTTTTTT
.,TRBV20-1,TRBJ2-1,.,CSATGGAGGGNSEQFF,TGCAGTGCCACCGGGGGGGCAGGGGGCGGGAACTCTGAGCAGTTCTTC
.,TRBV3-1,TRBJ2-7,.,CASSQVLRTSYEQYF,TGTGCCAGCAGCCAAGTTTTGCGGACCTCCTACGAGCAGTACTTC
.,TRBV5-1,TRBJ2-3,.,CAGTGADTQYF,TGCGCCGGCACCGGGGCAGATACGCAGTATTTT
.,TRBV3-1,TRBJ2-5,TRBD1,CASSQVQGTGVREQYF,TGTGCCAGCAGCCAAGTTCAGGGGACAGGGGTCAGGGAGCAGTACTTC
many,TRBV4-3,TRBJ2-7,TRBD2,CASSPRRLAVISYEQYF,TGCGCCAGCAGCCCGAGACGACTAGCGGTAATCTCCTACGAGCAGTACTTC
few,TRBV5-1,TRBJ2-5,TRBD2,CASTWGASGEIETQYF,TGCGCCAGCACCTGGGGTGCTAGCGGGGAGATAGAGACCCAGTACTTC
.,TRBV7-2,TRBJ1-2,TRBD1,CASSPWSVGDRAFYGYTF,TGTGCCAGCAGCCCATGGAGTGTGGGGGACAGGGCTTTCTATGGCTACACCTTC
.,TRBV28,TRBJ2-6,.,CASSTVRSGANVRTF,TGTGCCAGCAGTACGGTTCGGTCTGGGGCCAACGTCCGGACTTTC
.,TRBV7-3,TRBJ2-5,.,CASSLTRQEETQYF,TGTGCCAGCAGCTTAACGAGACAGGAAGAGACCCAGTACTTC
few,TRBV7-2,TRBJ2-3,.,CASSLFQDSDTQYF,TGTGCCAGCAGCTTGTTCCAGGACTCAGATACGCAGTATTTT
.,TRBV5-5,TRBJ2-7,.,CASSFAGEISEQYF,TGTGCCAGCAGCTTTGCTGGGGAGATCTCCGAGCAGTACTTC
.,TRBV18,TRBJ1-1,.,CASSPTSSDPGRAFF,TGTGCCAGCTCACCTACATCTTCTGACCCAGGGCGAGCTTTCTTT
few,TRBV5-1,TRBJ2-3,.,CASSLEGSATDTQYF,TGCGCCAGCAGCTTGGAGGGTAGCGCCACAGATACGCAGTATTTT
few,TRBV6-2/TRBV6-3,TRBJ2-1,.,CASSLGLACNEQFF,TGTGCCAGCAGTTTAGGGCTAGCGTGCAATGAGCAGTTCTTC
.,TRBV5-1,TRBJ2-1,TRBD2,CASSFRLASDEQFF,TGCGCCAGCAGCTTCAGACTAGCCTCGGATGAGCAGTTCTTC
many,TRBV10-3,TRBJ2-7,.,CAIRGEGMGSTYYEQYF,TGTGCCATCAGAGGAGAGGGTATGGGATCAACCTACTACGAGCAGTACTTC
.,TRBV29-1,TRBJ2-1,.,CSVVFPVVAPNEQFF,TGCAGCGTTGTATTTCCTGTTGTAGCACCCAATGAGCAGTTCTTC
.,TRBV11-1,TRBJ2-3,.,CASSLALGRWDRAGTVSTDTQYF,TGTGCCAGCAGCTTAGCGCTGGGGCGCTGGGACAGAGCGGGAACCGTAAGCACAGATACGCAGTATTTT
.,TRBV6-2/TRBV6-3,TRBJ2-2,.,CASRLTGTGELFF,TGTGCCAGCAGACTCACAGGGACCGGGGAGCTGTTTTTT
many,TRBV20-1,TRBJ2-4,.,CSASRAQPKNIQYF,TGCAGTGCTTCCCGGGCCCAGCCCAAAAACATTCAGTACTTC
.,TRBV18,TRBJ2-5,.,CASSLGTMETQYF,TGTGCCAGCTCACTCGGGACCATGGAGACCCAGTACTTC
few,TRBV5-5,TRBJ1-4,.,CASGGRAVVNEKLFF,TGTGCCAGCGGGGGGAGGGCAGTCGTAAATGAAAAACTGTTTTTT
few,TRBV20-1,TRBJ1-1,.,CSATPGQTTEAFF,TGCAGTGCTACCCCGGGCCAGACAACTGAAGCTTTCTTT
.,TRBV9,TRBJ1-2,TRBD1,CASSVESGTGLYGYTF,TGTGCCAGCAGCGTAGAGAGCGGGACAGGGCTCTATGGCTACACCTTC
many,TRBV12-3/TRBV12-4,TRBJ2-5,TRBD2,CASSKTSGSQETQYF,TGTGCCAGCAGCAAAACTAGCGGGAGTCAAGAGACCCAGTACTTC
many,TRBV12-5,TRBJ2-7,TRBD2,CASGSGLASHEQYF,TGTGCTAGTGGTTCTGGACTAGCGTCCCACGAGCAGTACTTC
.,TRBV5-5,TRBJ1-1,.,CASSLEGGRYTEAFF,TGTGCCAGCAGCTTGGAGGGGGGCAGATACACTGAAGCTTTCTTT
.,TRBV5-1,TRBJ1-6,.,CASSPSQGTNSPLHF,TGCGCCAGCAGCCCATCGCAGGGTACGAATTCACCCCTCCACTTT
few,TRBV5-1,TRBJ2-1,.,CASRTGGGLSYNEQFF,TGCGCCAGCAGGACAGGCGGCGGCCTCTCGTACAATGAGCAGTTCTTC
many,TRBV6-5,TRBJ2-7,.,CASSYSKADAYEQYF,TGTGCCAGCAGTTACTCGAAGGCAGATGCCTACGAGCAGTACTTC
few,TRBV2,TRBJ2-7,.,CASKGRQPPYEQYF,TGTGCCAGCAAAGGAAGACAGCCCCCCTACGAGCAGTACTTC
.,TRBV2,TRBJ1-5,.,CASSEEAPNQPQHF,TGTGCCAGCAGTGAAGAGGCACCCAATCAGCCCCAGCATTTT
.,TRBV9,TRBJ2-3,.,CASSAPGPGNTQYF,TGTGCCAGCAGCGCCCCCGGACCAGGGAATACGCAGTATTTT
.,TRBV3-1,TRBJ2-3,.,CASSRRVSGTQYF,TGTGCCAGCAGCCGACGCGTATCCGGTACGCAGTATTTT
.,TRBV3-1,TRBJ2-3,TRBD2,CASSHRAAGGFGTQYF,TGTGCCAGCAGCCATCGTGCAGCGGGGGGGTTCGGTACGCAGTATTTT
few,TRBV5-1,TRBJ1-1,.,CASSLAGEEDTEAFF,TGCGCCAGCAGCTTGGCAGGGGAGGAGGACACTGAAGCTTTCTTT
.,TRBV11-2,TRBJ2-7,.,CASSFAPGHSYEQYF,TGTGCCAGCAGTTTTGCCCCGGGACACTCCTACGAGCAGTACTTC
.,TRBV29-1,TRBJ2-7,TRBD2,CGVEGIGSSGSADYEQYF,TGCGGCGTTGAGGGTATTGGGTCTAGCGGGAGTGCTGACTACGAGCAGTACTTC
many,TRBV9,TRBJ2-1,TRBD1,CASSAPLAGTGDNEQFF,TGTGCCAGCAGCGCCCCCCTAGCCGGGACAGGGGACAATGAGCAGTTCTTC
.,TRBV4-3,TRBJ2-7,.,CASSQGDSSSYEQYF,TGCGCCAGCAGCCAAGGAGACTCAAGCTCCTACGAGCAGTACTTC
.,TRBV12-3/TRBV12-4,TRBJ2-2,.,CASSLRSSNTGELFF,TGTGCCAGCAGTCTACGGAGCTCGAACACCGGGGAGCTGTTTTTT
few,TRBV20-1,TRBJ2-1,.,CSARDLLTGDRNEQFF,TGCAGTGCTAGAGACCTTCTTACCGGGGACCGCAATGAGCAGTTCTTC
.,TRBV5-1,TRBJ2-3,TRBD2,CASSSAGDTDTQYF,TGCGCCAGCAGCTCGGCGGGGGACACAGATACGCAGTATTTT
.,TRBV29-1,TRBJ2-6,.,CSVGPRPGANVLTF,TGCAGCGTTGGTCCGCGACCTGGGGCCAACGTCCTGACTTTC
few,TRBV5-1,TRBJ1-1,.,CASSFTNMNTEAFF,TGCGCCAGCAGCTTTACGAACATGAACACTGAAGCTTTCTTT
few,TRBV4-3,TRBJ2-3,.,CASSQVHRTADLGIPQYF,TGCGCCAGCAGCCAAGTACACAGGACGGCTGATCTAGGCATTCCGCAGTATTTT
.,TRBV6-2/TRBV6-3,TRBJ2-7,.,CASSQTGQRTYEQYF,TGTGCCAGCAGCCAGACTGGACAGCGGACCTATGAGCAGTACTTC
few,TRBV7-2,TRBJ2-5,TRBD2,CASSLGGRNKQYF,TGTGCCAGCAGCTTGGGCGGGAGGAATAAGCAGTACTTC
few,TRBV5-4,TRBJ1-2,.,CASSLKSVQGLIGYTF,TGTGCCAGCAGCTTGAAATCGGTACAGGGCCTCATTGGCTACACCTTC
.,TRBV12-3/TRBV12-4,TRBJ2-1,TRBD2,CASTPQREGEQFF,TGTGCCAGCACCCCGCAGCGGGAGGGAGAGCAGTTCTTC
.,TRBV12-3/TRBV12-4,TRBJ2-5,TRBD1,CASSSQGAQETQYF,TGTGCCAGCAGTTCCCAGGGGGCCCAAGAGACCCAGTACTTC
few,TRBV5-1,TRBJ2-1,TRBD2,CASQTGTSGALYNEQFF,TGCGCCAGCCAAACGGGGACTAGCGGGGCCCTCTACAATGAGCAGTTCTTC
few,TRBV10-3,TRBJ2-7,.,CATSITNEQYF,TGTGCCACCTCCATTACCAACGAGCAGTACTTC